The entry below describes one T cell receptor beta chain. The sequencing template was cDNA reverse transcribed from extracted RNA. TCRdb keeps only in-frame clones here, not all; method: immunoSEQ multiplex PCR. This repertoire shows around 150,000 clones, less than 70% found once; its top ten account for roughly 0.85%. The data derive from a study of CD8+ T cells in alopecia areata. In the study overall: The drug, oral tofacitinib, was given to treated patients at 5 to 10 mg twice daily.

Treatment: oral pan-JAK inhibitor, 5-10 mg twice daily. The starting material was CD4+ T cells sorted from blood, obtained at week 4, from a patient treated with tofacitinib. This clonotype originated in a human donor with alopecia areata.

The CDR3 loop reads CAWRPSSLRSNEQFF. In DNA, the CDR3 is TGTGCCTGGAGGCCGAGTAGCTTGAGGAGCAATGAGCAGTTCTTC. The chain uses TRBV30 and TRBJ2-1; the D is unclear. Germline V gene sequence: CDR1 GTSNPN, CDR2 SVGIG (reference sequence). The CDR3 contains 15 residues. V lost 3 bases and J 6 bases, leaving 18 bases between the germline ends.